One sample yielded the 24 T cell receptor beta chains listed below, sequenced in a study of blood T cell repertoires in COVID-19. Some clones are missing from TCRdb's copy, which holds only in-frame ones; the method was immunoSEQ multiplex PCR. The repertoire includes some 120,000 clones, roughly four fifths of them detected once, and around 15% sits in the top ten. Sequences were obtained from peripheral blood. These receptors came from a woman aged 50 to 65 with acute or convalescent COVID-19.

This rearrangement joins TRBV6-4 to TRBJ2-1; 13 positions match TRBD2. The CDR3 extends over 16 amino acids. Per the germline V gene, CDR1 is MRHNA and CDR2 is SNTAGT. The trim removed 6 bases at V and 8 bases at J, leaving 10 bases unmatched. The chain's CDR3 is CASSRTGTSGDDEQFF. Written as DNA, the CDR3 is TGTGCCAGCAGCCGGACCGGGACTAGCGGGGACGATGAGCAGTTCTTC.

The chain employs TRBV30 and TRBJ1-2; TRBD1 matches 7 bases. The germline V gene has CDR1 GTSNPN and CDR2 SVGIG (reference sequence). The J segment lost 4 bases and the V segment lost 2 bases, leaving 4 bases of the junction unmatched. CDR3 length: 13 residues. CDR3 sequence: CAWSPDRAYGYTF. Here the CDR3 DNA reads TGTGCCTGGAGTCCTGACAGGGCCTATGGCTACACCTTC.

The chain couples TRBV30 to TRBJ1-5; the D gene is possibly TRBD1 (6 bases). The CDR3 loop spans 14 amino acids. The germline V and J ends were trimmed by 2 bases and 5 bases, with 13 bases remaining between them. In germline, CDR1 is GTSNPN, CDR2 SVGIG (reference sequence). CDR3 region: CAWSSTGSYQPQHF. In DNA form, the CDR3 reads TGTGCCTGGAGTTCGACAGGCTCATATCAGCCCCAGCATTTT. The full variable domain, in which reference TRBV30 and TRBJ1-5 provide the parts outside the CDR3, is SQTIHQWPATLVQPVGSPLSLECTVEGTSNPNLYWYRQAAGRGLQLLFYSVGIGQISSEVPQNLSASRPQDRQFILSSKKLLLSDSGFYLCAWSSTGSYQPQHFGDGTRLSIL.

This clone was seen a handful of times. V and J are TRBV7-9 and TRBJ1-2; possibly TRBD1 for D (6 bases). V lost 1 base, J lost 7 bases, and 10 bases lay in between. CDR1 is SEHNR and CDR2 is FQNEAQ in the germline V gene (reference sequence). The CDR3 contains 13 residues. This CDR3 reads CASSLETGIGYTF. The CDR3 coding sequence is TGTGCCAGCAGCTTAGAAACAGGGATTGGCTACACCTTC.

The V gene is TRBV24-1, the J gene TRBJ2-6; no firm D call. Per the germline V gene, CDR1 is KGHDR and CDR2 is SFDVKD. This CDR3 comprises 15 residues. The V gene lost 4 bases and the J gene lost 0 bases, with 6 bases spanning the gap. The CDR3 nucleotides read TGTGCCACCAGTGACCCTAGCTCTGGGGCCAACGTCCTGACTTTC. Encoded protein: CATSDPSSGANVLTF.

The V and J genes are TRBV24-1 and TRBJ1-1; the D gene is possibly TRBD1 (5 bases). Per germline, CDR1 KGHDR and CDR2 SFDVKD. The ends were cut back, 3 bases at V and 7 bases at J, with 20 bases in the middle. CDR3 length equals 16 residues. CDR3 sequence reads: CATSDNTLSDRGEAFF. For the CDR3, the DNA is TGTGCCACCAGTGATAATACCCTCTCGGATAGGGGTGAAGCTTTCTTT.

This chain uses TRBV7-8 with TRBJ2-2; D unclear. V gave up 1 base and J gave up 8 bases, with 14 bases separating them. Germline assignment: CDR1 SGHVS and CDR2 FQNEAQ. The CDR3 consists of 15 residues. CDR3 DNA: TGTGCCAGCAGCTTAGATGGGCAGGTTCCAGGGGAGCTGTTTTTT. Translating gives CASSLDGQVPGELFF.

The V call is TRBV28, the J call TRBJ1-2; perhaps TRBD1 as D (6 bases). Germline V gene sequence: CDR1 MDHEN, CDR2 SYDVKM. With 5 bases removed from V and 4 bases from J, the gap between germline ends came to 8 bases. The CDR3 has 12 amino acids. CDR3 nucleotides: TGTGCCAGCAGTGTCAGGGGCTATGGCTACACCTTC. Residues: CASSVRGYGYTF.

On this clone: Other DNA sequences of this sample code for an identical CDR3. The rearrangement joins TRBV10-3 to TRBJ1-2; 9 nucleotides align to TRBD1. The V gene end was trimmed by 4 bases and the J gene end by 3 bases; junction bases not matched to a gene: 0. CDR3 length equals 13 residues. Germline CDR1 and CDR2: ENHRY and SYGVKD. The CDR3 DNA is TGTGCCATCAGTGGGACAGGGGACTATGGCTACACCTTC. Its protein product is CAISGTGDYGYTF.

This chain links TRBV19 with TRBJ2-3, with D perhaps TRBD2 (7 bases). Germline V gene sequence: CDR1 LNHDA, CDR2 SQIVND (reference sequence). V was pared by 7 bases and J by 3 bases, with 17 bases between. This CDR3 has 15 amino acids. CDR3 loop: CASTIGGRGTDTQYF. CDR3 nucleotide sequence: TGTGCCAGTACCATAGGGGGGCGGGGGACAGATACGCAGTATTTT.

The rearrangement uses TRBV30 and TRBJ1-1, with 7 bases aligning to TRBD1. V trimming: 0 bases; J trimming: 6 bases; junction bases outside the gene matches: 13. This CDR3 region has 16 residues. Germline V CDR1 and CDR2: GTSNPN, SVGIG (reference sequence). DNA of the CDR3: TGTGCCTGGAGTGTTGGGTTGGGTGGCAGGGGGTCTGAAGCTTTCTTT. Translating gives CAWSVGLGGRGSEAFF.

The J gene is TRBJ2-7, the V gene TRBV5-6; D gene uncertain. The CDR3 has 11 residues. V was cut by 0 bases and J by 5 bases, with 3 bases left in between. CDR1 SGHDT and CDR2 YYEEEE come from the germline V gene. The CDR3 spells CASSLGNEQYF. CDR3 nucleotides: TGTGCCAGCAGCTTGGGTAACGAGCAGTACTTC.

The CDR3 loop reads CASSPLGGNQPQHF. As DNA, the CDR3 is TGTGCCAGCAGCCCCCTGGGGGGGAATCAGCCCCAGCATTTT. The chain recombines TRBV3-1 (or the pseudogene TRBV3-2) with TRBJ1-5, with D possibly being TRBD1 (5 bases). The CDR3 spans 14 residues. Trimming took off 4 bases at V and 4 bases at J, with 11 bases between the two ends. Looked up from germline, CDR1 is LGHDT and CDR2 is YNNKEL (reference sequence).

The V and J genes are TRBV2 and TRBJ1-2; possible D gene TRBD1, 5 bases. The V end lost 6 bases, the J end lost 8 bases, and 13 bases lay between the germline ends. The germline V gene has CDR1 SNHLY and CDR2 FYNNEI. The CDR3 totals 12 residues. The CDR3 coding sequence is TGTGCCAGCAGCCCTCGGGGGGACGGCTACACCTTC. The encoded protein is CASSPRGDGYTF.

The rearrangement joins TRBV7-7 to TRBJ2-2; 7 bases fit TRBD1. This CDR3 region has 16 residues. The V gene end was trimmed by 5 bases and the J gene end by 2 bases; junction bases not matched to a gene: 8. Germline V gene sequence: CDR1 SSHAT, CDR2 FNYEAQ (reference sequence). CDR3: CASSPTGVINTGELFF. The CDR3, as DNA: TGTGCCAGCAGCCCTACAGGGGTGATAAACACCGGGGAGCTGTTTTTT. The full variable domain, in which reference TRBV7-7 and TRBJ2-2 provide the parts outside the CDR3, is GAGVSQSPRYKVTKRGQDVTLRCDPISSHATLYWYQQALGQGPEFLTYFNYEAQPDKSGLPSDRFSAERPEGSISTLTIQRTEQRDSAMYRCASSPTGVINTGELFFGEGSRLTVL.

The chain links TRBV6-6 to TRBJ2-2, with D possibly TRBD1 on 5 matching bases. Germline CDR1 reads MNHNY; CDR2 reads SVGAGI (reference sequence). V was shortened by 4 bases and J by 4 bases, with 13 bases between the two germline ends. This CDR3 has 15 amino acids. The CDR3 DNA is TGTGCCAGCAGTTTTTCAGGGTCCCTCACCGGGGAGCTGTTTTTT. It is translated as CASSFSGSLTGELFF.

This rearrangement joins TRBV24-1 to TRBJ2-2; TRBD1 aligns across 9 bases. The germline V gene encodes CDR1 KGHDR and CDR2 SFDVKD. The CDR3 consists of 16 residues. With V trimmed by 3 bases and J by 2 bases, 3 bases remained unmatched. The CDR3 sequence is CATSDAGQGNTGELFF. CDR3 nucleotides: TGTGCCACCAGTGATGCGGGACAGGGAAACACCGGGGAGCTGTTTTTT.

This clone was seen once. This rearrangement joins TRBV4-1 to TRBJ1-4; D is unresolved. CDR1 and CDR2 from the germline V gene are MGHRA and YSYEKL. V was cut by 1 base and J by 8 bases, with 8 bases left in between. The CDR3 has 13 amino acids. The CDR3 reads CASSQGRLEKLFF. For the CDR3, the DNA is TGCGCCAGCAGCCAAGGGAGGCTGGAAAAACTGTTTTTT.

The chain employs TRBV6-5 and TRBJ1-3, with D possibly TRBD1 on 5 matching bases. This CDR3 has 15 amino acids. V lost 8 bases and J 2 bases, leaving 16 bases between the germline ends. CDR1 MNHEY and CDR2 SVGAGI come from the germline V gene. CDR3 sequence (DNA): TGTGCCAGCCGCCCTGGGGGGTTGGCTGGAAACACCATATATTTT. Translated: CASRPGGLAGNTIYF.

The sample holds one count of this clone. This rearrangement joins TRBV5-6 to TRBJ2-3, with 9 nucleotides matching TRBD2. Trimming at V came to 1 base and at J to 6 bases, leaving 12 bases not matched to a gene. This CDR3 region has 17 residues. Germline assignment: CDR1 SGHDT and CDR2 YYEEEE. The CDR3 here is CASSLFASGENLDTQYF. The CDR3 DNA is TGTGCCAGCAGCTTGTTTGCTAGCGGGGAAAATTTGGATACGCAGTATTTT.

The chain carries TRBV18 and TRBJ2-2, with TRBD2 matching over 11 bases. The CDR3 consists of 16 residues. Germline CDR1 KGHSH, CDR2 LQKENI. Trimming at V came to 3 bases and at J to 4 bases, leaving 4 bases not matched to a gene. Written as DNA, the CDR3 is TGTGCCAGCTCACCTAGCGGGGGGGCCTTCACCGGGGAGCTGTTTTTT. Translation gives CASSPSGGAFTGELFF.

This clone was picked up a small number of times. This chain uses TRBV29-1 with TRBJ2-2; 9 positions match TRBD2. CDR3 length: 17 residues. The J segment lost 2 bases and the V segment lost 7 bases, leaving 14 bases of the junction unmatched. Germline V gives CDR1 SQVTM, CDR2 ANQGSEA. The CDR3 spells CSAVGVAGVLNTGELFF. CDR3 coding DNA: TGCAGCGCCGTTGGCGTAGCGGGGGTTCTAAACACCGGGGAGCTGTTTTTT.

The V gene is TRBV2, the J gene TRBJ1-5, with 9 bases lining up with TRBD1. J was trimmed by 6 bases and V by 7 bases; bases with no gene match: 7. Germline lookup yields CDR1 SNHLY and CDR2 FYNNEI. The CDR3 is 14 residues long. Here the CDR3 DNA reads TGTGCCAGCACCCTGGACAGGGGCGGTCAGCCCCAGCATTTT. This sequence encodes CASTLDRGGQPQHF. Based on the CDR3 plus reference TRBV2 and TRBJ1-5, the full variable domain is EPEVTQTPSHQVTQMGQEVILRCVPISNHLYFYWYRQILGQKVEFLVSFYNNEISEKSEIFDDQFSVERPDGSNFTLKIRSTKLEDSAMYFCASTLDRGGQPQHFGDGTRLSIL.

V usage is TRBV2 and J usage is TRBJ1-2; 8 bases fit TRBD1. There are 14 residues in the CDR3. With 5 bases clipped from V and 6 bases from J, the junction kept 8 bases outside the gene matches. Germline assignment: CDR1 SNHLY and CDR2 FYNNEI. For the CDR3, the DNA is TGTGCCAGCAGTTGGGACAGGACAGGCCATGGCTACACCTTC. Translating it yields CASSWDRTGHGYTF. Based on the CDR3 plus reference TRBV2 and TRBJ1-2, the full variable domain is EPEVTQTPSHQVTQMGQEVILRCVPISNHLYFYWYRQILGQKVEFLVSFYNNEISEKSEIFDDQFSVERPDGSNFTLKIRSTKLEDSAMYFCASSWDRTGHGYTFGSGTRLTVV.